The 27 T cell receptor beta chains in this list originate from one sample, sequenced in a study of CD8 T cells in Susac syndrome. The authors reverse transcribed roughly 0.5 to 1 ug RNA with random hexamers. One entry per CDR3 protein results from TCRdb running MiXCR on the immunoSEQ multiplex PCR reads. The repertoire consists of around 150,000 distinct CDR3 sequences, with 94% occurring once and the leading ten covering 0.25% to 0.3%. Specimen: CD8+ T cells from PBMCs. These TCRs come from a human donor in good health.

The chain employs TRBV29-1 and TRBJ2-7; a possible D gene is TRBD1 (6 bases). Trimming removed 3 bases from V and 4 bases from J, with 13 bases in between. The CDR3 sequence is 13 residues long. Germline assignment: CDR1 SQVTM and CDR2 ANQGSEA. The CDR3 DNA reads TGCAGCGTTGAGTCGCAGGGGACATACGAGCAGTACTTC. Translated: CSVESQGTYEQYF.

The chain employs TRBV7-8 and TRBJ2-7; TRBD2 agrees at 12 bases. The CDR3 sequence is 17 residues long. Unmatched junction bases numbered 7, after V lost 1 base and J lost 3 bases. CDR1 and CDR2 (germline): SGHVS, FQNEAQ. As DNA, the CDR3 is TGTGCCAGCAGCTTAGAAGTAACTAGCGGGAGGTACTACGAGCAGTACTTC. This translates into CASSLEVTSGRYYEQYF.

The chain links TRBV29-1 to TRBJ2-2; weak D call: TRBD1 (5 bases). CDR1 is SQVTM, CDR2 ANQGSEA, per germline. V lost 3 bases and J lost 1, with 6 bases in between. There are 13 residues in the CDR3. The CDR3 DNA is TGCAGCGTTGAGGGGCGGAACACCGGGGAGCTGTTTTTT. This sequence encodes CSVEGRNTGELFF.

This clonotype showed up just once. J is TRBJ1-5 and V is TRBV28; D not certain. The V gene's germline CDR1 is MDHEN and CDR2 SYDVKM. CDR3 length: 12 amino acids. V was shortened by 10 bases and J by 1 base, with 8 bases between the two germline ends. The DNA for the CDR3 is TGTGCCACTCAGGCGAGCAATCAGCCCCAGCATTTT. Translating gives CATQASNQPQHF.

The chain is built from TRBV20-1 and TRBJ1-1, with D maybe TRBD1 (6 bases). CDR3 length equals 12 residues. CDR1 DFQATT and CDR2 SNEGSKA come from the germline V gene (reference sequence). V was trimmed by 5 bases and J by 4 bases, leaving 11 bases between them. CDR3 nucleotides: TGCAGTGCTTCACCCAGGGGCACTGAAGCTTTCTTT. Its translation is CSASPRGTEAFF.

This clonotype was detected only once. This sequence joins TRBV15 and TRBJ1-1; D is perhaps TRBD1 (6 bases). The V and J ends lost 3 bases and 6 bases respectively, with 14 bases between them. This CDR3 contains 14 residues. The germline V gene encodes CDR1 LNHNV and CDR2 YYDKDF (reference sequence). The CDR3 spells CATSRGAGAAEAFF. As DNA, the CDR3 is TGTGCCACCAGCAGGGGGGCGGGGGCCGCTGAAGCTTTCTTT.

The chain has TRBV11-2 and TRBJ2-1; 10 nucleotides align to TRBD2. With 4 bases clipped from V and 10 bases from J, the junction kept 7 bases outside the gene matches. This CDR3 has 14 amino acids. Germline-derived CDR1 and CDR2 are SGHAT and FQNNGV. The CDR3 DNA sequence: TGTGCCAGCAGCTGGAGCGGGAGGGCGGGGGAGCAGTTCTTC. Protein product: CASSWSGRAGEQFF.

This chain uses TRBV3-1 with TRBJ2-7; 7 positions agree with TRBD1. J gave up 3 bases and V 0 bases, and 8 bases lay outside the gene matches. There are 16 residues in the CDR3. The germline gives CDR1 LGHDT, CDR2 YNNKEL (reference sequence). The CDR3 protein is CASSQDSGTENYEQYF. The CDR3 DNA is TGTGCCAGCAGCCAAGATTCCGGGACAGAAAACTACGAGCAGTACTTC.

This sequence joins TRBV4-1 and TRBJ2-7; D is uncertain. V lost 4 bases and J 5 bases, leaving 12 bases between the germline ends. The CDR3 is made up of 13 amino acids. The germline V gene encodes CDR1 MGHRA and CDR2 YSYEKL. This CDR3 reads CASSPAARNEQYF. The CDR3 nucleotides read TGCGCCAGCAGCCCCGCGGCGAGGAACGAGCAGTACTTC.

This rearrangement joins TRBV19 to TRBJ1-5; D might be TRBD1 (5 bases). Per germline, CDR1 LNHDA and CDR2 SQIVND (reference sequence). V lost 3 bases and J lost 7, with 10 bases in between. This CDR3 has 13 residues. The CDR3 DNA sequence: TGTGCCAGTAGTATTGGGGCCGGACAGCCCCAGCATTTT. Residues: CASSIGAGQPQHF.

The genes are TRBV15 and TRBJ2-1; TRBD2 agrees at 11 bases. J gave up 4 bases and V 4 bases, and 9 bases lay outside the gene matches. The CDR3 covers 17 residues. Per germline, CDR1 LNHNV and CDR2 YYDKDF (reference sequence). The CDR3 protein is CATSMWGLAVPYNEQFF. The CDR3 DNA is TGTGCCACCAGCATGTGGGGACTAGCGGTCCCTTACAATGAGCAGTTCTTC.

This sequence joins TRBV5-1 and TRBJ2-1, with 15 nucleotides matching TRBD2. CDR1 SGHRS and CDR2 YFSETQ come from the germline V gene. The V segment lost 4 bases and the J segment 3 bases; nucleotides outside the gene matches: 5. The CDR3 extends over 17 amino acids. DNA for the CDR3: TGCGCCAGCAGCCTCCGGACTAGCGGGGGGGGCTACAATGAGCAGTTCTTC. The encoded protein is CASSLRTSGGGYNEQFF.

The genes are TRBV27 and TRBJ2-4; 9 bases fit TRBD1. CDR1 MNHEY and CDR2 SMNVEV come from the germline V gene (reference sequence). CDR3 length: 15 residues. V trimming: 7 bases; J trimming: 5 bases; junction bases outside the gene matches: 9. The CDR3 DNA reads TGTGCCAGCACCCGGACAGGGGACTTGGAAAACATTCAGTACTTC. It codes for CASTRTGDLENIQYF.

This chain links TRBV6-5 with TRBJ2-5, with D hard to call. Trimming took 2 bases from V and 6 from J, leaving 4 bases between them. CDR1 and CDR2 (germline): MNHEY, SVGAGI. There are 11 residues in the CDR3. CDR3 nucleotide sequence: TGTGCCAGCAGTTACGGCCAGACCCAGTACTTC. Translated, it gives CASSYGQTQYF.

The chain has TRBV3-1 and TRBJ1-2, with D possibly TRBD1 on 5 matching bases. This CDR3 is 14 amino acids long. The germline gives CDR1 LGHDT, CDR2 YNNKEL (reference sequence). Deletions cut 0 bases from V and 8 bases from J, with 13 bases between. This chain's CDR3 is CASSQDSTVRGYTF. DNA for the CDR3: TGTGCCAGCAGCCAAGATTCGACAGTTCGGGGCTACACCTTC.

This chain links TRBV7-9 with TRBJ2-3, with TRBD2 matching 10 bases. V shed 5 bases and J 0 bases; nucleotides not matched to a gene: 8. The CDR3 has 17 residues. The germline gives CDR1 SEHNR, CDR2 FQNEAQ (reference sequence). The CDR3 bases are TGTGCCAGCAGCCGGACCGGGACTAGCGTTAGCACAGATACGCAGTATTTT. Encoded protein: CASSRTGTSVSTDTQYF. Supplemented by reference TRBV7-9 and TRBJ2-3, the full variable domain reads DTGVSQNPRHKITKRGQNVTFRCDPISEHNRLYWYRQTLGQGPEFLTYFQNEAQLEKSRLLSDRFSAERPKGSFSTLEIQRTEQGDSAMYLCASSRTGTSVSTDTQYFGPGTRLTVL.

The chain links TRBV7-9 to TRBJ1-2; D possibly corresponds to TRBD1 (5 bases). CDR1 and CDR2 (germline): SEHNR, FQNEAQ (reference sequence). The V and J ends lost 5 bases and 2 bases respectively, with 18 bases between them. This CDR3 has 16 amino acids. CDR3 bases: TGTGCCAGCAGCGGAGCCGGGGACTACCTAAACTATGGCTACACCTTC. Protein product: CASSGAGDYLNYGYTF.

This rearrangement joins TRBV6-5 to TRBJ2-6, with no clear D. The CDR3 runs to 19 residues. V was trimmed by 0 bases and J by 0 bases, leaving 15 bases between them. Germline CDR1 is MNHEY and CDR2 is SVGAGI. The CDR3 loop reads CASSYSNPVLGSGANVLTF. DNA for the CDR3: TGTGCCAGCAGTTACTCGAATCCAGTTCTTGGCTCTGGGGCCAACGTCCTGACTTTC.

V is TRBV14 and J is TRBJ2-1, with D tentatively TRBD2 (6 bases). The CDR3 spans 17 residues. Trimming removed 0 bases at V and 6 bases at J, with 18 bases between. Per the germline V gene, CDR1 is SGHDN and CDR2 is FVKESK. The CDR3 coding sequence is TGTGCCAGCAGCCAAGACGAATCGCGCGGGATGGTCAATGAGCAGTTCTTC. Translated, it gives CASSQDESRGMVNEQFF.

V and J are TRBV30 and TRBJ2-1; D perhaps matches TRBD2 (6 bases). V lost 0 bases to trimming and J lost 7 bases, with 22 bases between them. Per the germline V gene, CDR1 is GTSNPN and CDR2 is SVGIG (reference sequence). CDR3 length equals 17 residues. The CDR3 is CAWSVESGDPHWNEQFF. The CDR3 DNA reads TGTGCCTGGAGTGTTGAGTCGGGGGACCCCCATTGGAATGAGCAGTTCTTC.

The rearrangement links TRBV7-8 to TRBJ2-1, with no clear D. Per germline, CDR1 SGHVS and CDR2 FQNEAQ. Between the trimmed V and J ends, which lost 2 bases and 2 bases, there was a span of 13 bases. The CDR3 spans 16 residues. The DNA of the CDR3 is TGTGCCAGCAGCTTAAATGTGGCTGGGGCCTACAATGAGCAGTTCTTC. Its protein is CASSLNVAGAYNEQFF.

The chain links TRBV30 to TRBJ1-2; TRBD1 might be the D (5 bases). V was trimmed by 4 bases and J by 0 bases, leaving 15 bases between them. The CDR3 spans 15 residues. Per the germline V gene, CDR1 is GTSNPN and CDR2 is SVGIG (reference sequence). Here the CDR3 DNA reads TGTGCCTGGACTCACCGGGGCCTAGCTAACTATGGCTACACCTTC. Encoded protein: CAWTHRGLANYGYTF.

The gene calls are TRBV5-6 and TRBJ1-5; D is undetermined. Looked up from germline, CDR1 is SGHDT and CDR2 is YYEEEE. CDR3 length: 12 residues. Trimming cost V 2 bases and J 3 bases, with 3 bases left between them. The CDR3 sequence is CASSFANQPQHF. The DNA of the CDR3 is TGTGCCAGCAGCTTTGCCAATCAGCCCCAGCATTTT.

This chain connects TRBV7-2 to TRBJ2-7, with a possible D match to TRBD2 (7 bases). The CDR3 contains 15 residues. Trimming removed 7 bases at V and 4 bases at J, with 20 bases between. CDR1 and CDR2 from the germline V gene are SGHTA and FQGNSA. The CDR3 DNA reads TGTGCCAGCAATCGAGGGGGAGGGAGAGGGTACGAGCAGTACTTC. Amino acids: CASNRGGGRGYEQYF.

This rearrangement joins TRBV5-1 to TRBJ2-1; tentative D call: TRBD1 (5 bases). CDR1 and CDR2 from the germline V gene are SGHRS and YFSETQ. V was cut by 6 bases and J by 4 bases, with 11 bases left in between. The CDR3 runs 13 residues. In DNA form, the CDR3 reads TGCGCCAGCACCTTAACAGGTTACAATGAGCAGTTCTTC. Translating it yields CASTLTGYNEQFF.

This clonotype was seen only once. The genes are TRBV7-8 and TRBJ1-2; a possible D gene is TRBD1 (6 bases). The ends were cut back, 2 bases at V and 4 bases at J, with 11 bases in the middle. CDR3 length equals 14 residues. Germline CDR1 and CDR2: SGHVS and FQNEAQ. CDR3 residues: CASSLSTGPYGYTF. The CDR3 DNA reads TGTGCCAGCAGCTTATCTACAGGGCCCTATGGCTACACCTTC.

The gene calls are TRBV24-1 and TRBJ1-5; no clear D gene. Germline CDR1 KGHDR, CDR2 SFDVKD. The CDR3 consists of 14 residues. V lost 1 base and J 1 base, leaving 4 bases between the germline ends. CDR3: CATSDLTSNQPQHF. CDR3 bases: TGTGCCACCAGTGATTTAACAAGCAATCAGCCCCAGCATTTT.